This T cell receptor beta chain was profiled in a study of technical replicates of blood from a few donors. The assay was immunoSEQ multiplex PCR, and TCRdb's table has in-frame clones only and misses some. The sample has just over 75,000 clones; 90% to 95% are singletons. The germline V and J ends were trimmed by 0 bases and 3 bases, with 10 bases remaining between them. Germline lookup yields CDR1 SGHDT and CDR2 YYEEEE. This CDR3 spans 15 amino acids. The V call is TRBV5-6, the J call TRBJ2-1; D may be TRBD2 (6 bases). Sequenced input: T cells isolated from PBMCs. This TCR derives from a human donor in good health. In DNA, the CDR3 is TGTGCCAGCAGCTTGGGGACGCGGGACTACAATGAGCAGTTCTTC. As protein: CASSLGTRDYNEQFF.